This T cell receptor beta chain comes out of a study of T-cell reconstitution after alpha-beta-depleted transplantation in children. Study-wide findings and caveats: Certain patients had high TCRbeta diversity at day 60, and it came from recipient T cells and thymic progenitors that survived. Alpha-beta T cells present about two months after transplant were reported to originate from several hundred expanded graft clones. T-cell counts and diversity were attributed mostly to newly produced T cells one year after transplant.

This clonotype was counted between two and nine times. The target antigen is unknown. The TCRbeta library incorporated unique molecular identifiers. TCRdb independently ran MiXCR on the PCR reads; one entry per CDR3 protein. The sample has 600,000 or so distinct CDR3 sequences; 20% to 25% are singletons. CDR1 and CDR2 (germline): MNHEY, SMNVEV (reference sequence). Trimming left V 0 bases short and J 7 bases short, with 16 bases between. The CDR3 consists of 15 residues. Sequencing used PBMCs, mostly from graft donor cells, obtained 360 days after TCRalphabeta/CD19-depleted stem cell transplant. The sequence was obtained from a boy younger than two who had a stem cell transplant for acute myeloid leukemia, so the T cells may come from the graft donor. This sequence joins TRBV27 and TRBJ2-7; D unresolved. The chain's CDR3 is CASSLSGHPVEEQYV. The CDR3 DNA reads as TGTGCCAGCAGTTTATCGGGCCATCCGGTGGAAGAGCAGTACGTC.